These T cell receptor beta chains were read from a single sample in a study of blood T cells in healthy people across ages. TCRdb re-called the 5' RACE reads with MiXCR, one entry per CDR3 protein. This sample has fewer than 2,000,000 distinct CDR3 sequences; 35% to 50% occur once, and the top ten carry about 23%. Sequencing input: blood. These receptors were taken from a human donor in good health. The CDR3 runs from the conserved cysteine through the conserved F or W. Each record gives: J gene, V gene, clone size, D gene, CDR3 DNA, CDR3 protein. D genes are given only for firm matches. Only some rows state a clone size, as once, few, many or a class for expanded clones.

TRBJ1-2 TRBV11-2 few - TGTGCCAGCAGCTTAGGCCCACAGAAAGAAGGCTACACCTTC CASSLGPQKEGYTF
TRBJ1-1 TRBV4-2 few - TGTGCCAGCAGCCAACTCAGGGAGGGGATGAACACTGAAGCTTTCTTT CASSQLREGMNTEAFF
TRBJ2-5 TRBV20-1 - - TGCAGTGCAAACGCACGGGACGAAGAGACCCAGTACTTC CSANARDEETQYF
TRBJ1-5 TRBV28 - - TGTGCCAGCAGTTTGAGGGCAGTAGATCAGCCCCAGCATTTT CASSLRAVDQPQHF
TRBJ2-5 TRBV29-1 - - TGCAGCGGTGCCCTAACTCAAGAGACCCAGTACTTC CSGALTQETQYF
TRBJ2-1 TRBV20-1 - TRBD2 TGCAGTGCCGTAACCCCTAGCGGGGGGTACAATGAGCAGTTCTTC CSAVTPSGGYNEQFF
TRBJ1-2 TRBV7-9 - TRBD1 TGTGCCAGCAGCTCGACAGGGGGCGTCGGCTATGGCTACACCTTC CASSSTGGVGYGYTF
TRBJ2-7 TRBV5-5 - TRBD1 TGTGCCAGCAGCCGAGGACAGGGGGAAGGATACGAGCAGTACTTC CASSRGQGEGYEQYF
TRBJ1-4 TRBV29-1 - - TGCAGCGTTAGGTGGGTGGACCGCCCTGAAAAACTGTTTTTT CSVRWVDRPEKLFF
TRBJ2-4 TRBV7-2 few TRBD1 TGTGCCAGCAGCTTAAGTTTCGGGGGGACAGGGGGTGGGATTCAGTACTTC CASSLSFGGTGGGIQYF
TRBJ2-5 TRBV10-2 - - TGCGCCAGCAGTGTCGGGGTAGAGAAGACCCAGTACTTC CASSVGVEKTQYF
TRBJ1-4 TRBV4-3 - - TGCGCCAGCAGCCAAGTAGAGGGAACTAATGAAAAACTGTTTTTT CASSQVEGTNEKLFF
TRBJ1-1 TRBV27 few - TGTGCCAGCAAGTTAGGGCAGAACACTGAAGCTTTCTTT CASKLGQNTEAFF
TRBJ2-1 TRBV7-6 - - TGTGCCAGCAGCTTAGTGGCGGCCGAGAGCTCCTACAATGAGCAGTTCTTC CASSLVAAESSYNEQFF
TRBJ1-1 TRBV12-3/TRBV12-4 - TRBD1 TGTGCCAGCAGCCCGGACAGGGTCGGTGTCGGAGCTTTCTTT CASSPDRVGVGAFF
TRBJ2-1 TRBV28 - TRBD2 TGTGCCAGCACCCGTAGCGGGGGTCTTCATAACAATGAGCAGTTCTTC CASTRSGGLHNNEQFF
TRBJ2-5 TRBV24-1 few - TGTGCCACCAGCGATACTCTAGTGTCGGAGACCCAGTACTTC CATSDTLVSETQYF
TRBJ1-4 TRBV7-2 few - TGTGCCAGCAGCTTAATGCGAGCTACAACTAATGAAAAACTGTTTTTT CASSLMRATTNEKLFF
TRBJ2-6 TRBV7-8 few TRBD1 TGTGCCAGCAGCTCCAGACAGGGAAAACTGTCGTTGGCGGCTGGGGCCAACGTCCTGACTTTC CASSSRQGKLSLAAGANVLTF
TRBJ2-1 TRBV19 - TRBD1 TGTGCCAGTAGTATAACAGGGGGCAGTGAGCAGTTCTTC CASSITGGSEQFF
TRBJ2-3 TRBV20-1 - TRBD2 TGCAGTGCTAATTCCGGGACTAGCGGAACTAGCACAGATACGCAGTATTTT CSANSGTSGTSTDTQYF
TRBJ2-5 TRBV7-2 - TRBD1 TGTGCCAGCAGCCGGGGACAGGGTCTATCAGAGACCCAGTACTTC CASSRGQGLSETQYF
TRBJ2-7 TRBV12-3/TRBV12-4 few - TGTGCCAGCCAGAGGGGCATATCCTACGAGCAGTACTTC CASQRGISYEQYF
TRBJ2-2 TRBV4-1 - TRBD1 TGCGCCAGCAGCGTGATACGGGACAGCACCGGGGAGCTGTTTTTT CASSVIRDSTGELFF
TRBJ2-7 TRBV7-2 - - TGTGCCAGCAGCTTAGCCTTCTCCGGCTCCTACGAGCAGTACTTC CASSLAFSGSYEQYF
TRBJ2-3 TRBV3-1 - - TGTGCCAGCAGCCAAGCCTCTAGATCTAGCACAGATACGCAGTATTTT CASSQASRSSTDTQYF
TRBJ2-1 TRBV4-1 - - TGCGCCAGCAGCCAACGAAATCACAGGGTTGATGAGCAGTTCTTC CASSQRNHRVDEQFF
TRBJ2-1 TRBV4-1 few - TGCGCCAGCAGCCAAGATTGGGTGGCCCCCTACAATGAGCAGTTCTTC CASSQDWVAPYNEQFF
TRBJ1-2 TRBV7-2 few TRBD1 TGTGCCAGCAGCGCCGGGACAGGGGGCTTCCGGGGCTACACCTTC CASSAGTGGFRGYTF
TRBJ2-6 TRBV3-1 - TRBD2 TGTGCCAGCAGCCGAAGGTTTAGCGGGGGCTCTGGGGCCAACGTCCTGACTTTC CASSRRFSGGSGANVLTF
TRBJ1-1 TRBV7-2 few - TGTGCCAGCGGCTCAATGGGGTCGGGCGCTTTCTTT CASGSMGSGAFF
TRBJ2-3 TRBV12-3/TRBV12-4 - - TGTGCCAGCAGGTTAGGTTCATTCACAGATACGCAGTATTTT CASRLGSFTDTQYF
TRBJ1-1 TRBV7-9 - - TGTGCCAGCAGCACCCGACGAGAACCTAACCACACTGAAGCTTTCTTT CASSTRREPNHTEAFF
TRBJ2-3 TRBV6-2/TRBV6-3 few - TGTGCCAGCTATGGGAGCCATCCAGATACGCAGTATTTT CASYGSHPDTQYF
TRBJ2-7 TRBV27 - - TGTGCCAGCAGTGGACCGGGACAAAAAGGGAACGTGGCCTACGAGCAGTACTTC CASSGPGQKGNVAYEQYF
TRBJ2-7 TRBV5-1 - TRBD2 TGCGCCAGCAGCCCGTTGGGGGTAGCGGGGGAGTCCTACGAGCAGTACTTC CASSPLGVAGESYEQYF
TRBJ2-1 TRBV20-1 - - TGCAGTGCTAGAGAGTCTAGTGGGTTTGAGCAGTTCTTC CSARESSGFEQFF
TRBJ2-5 TRBV20-1 few - TGCAGTGCGGGGGAGATTACGGGAGAGACCCAGTACTTC CSAGEITGETQYF
TRBJ1-2 TRBV28 - TRBD1 TGTGCCAGCAAAGGAGACAGGGGGGACGGACGCTACTATGGCTACACCTTC CASKGDRGDGRYYGYTF
TRBJ2-1 TRBV29-1 few TRBD2 TGCAGCGTACCGAAGCTACTAGCGGGGGCCGCCTACAATGAGCAGTTCTTC CSVPKLLAGAAYNEQFF
TRBJ1-2 TRBV7-9 - TRBD1 TGTGCCAGCAGCTTCAATGACAGGGCTAACTATGGCTACACCTTC CASSFNDRANYGYTF
TRBJ2-7 TRBV2 few TRBD2 TGTGCCAGCAGTGTACTAGCGGGAGCCTACGAGCAGTACTTC CASSVLAGAYEQYF
TRBJ2-7 TRBV27 - - TGTGCCAGCGGACAAGGACCCGGCGCCTACGAGCAGTACTTC CASGQGPGAYEQYF
TRBJ1-1 TRBV5-1 - - TGCGCCAGCAGCCCCCGGGGGGTGGAAGCTTTCTTT CASSPRGVEAFF
TRBJ2-7 TRBV5-4 few - TGTGCCAGCAGCGGAGGGGATCTGAACGAGCAGTACTTC CASSGGDLNEQYF
TRBJ2-3 TRBV5-1 - - TGCGCCAGCAGCTTGGAAGGATGGGGGCCAGATACGCAGTATTTT CASSLEGWGPDTQYF
TRBJ2-2 TRBV6-2/TRBV6-3 - - TGTGCCAGCAGATCATCCAGGGTCTCCGGGGAGCTGTTTTTT CASRSSRVSGELFF
TRBJ2-3 TRBV7-2 - - TGTGCCAGCAGCTTGCTACCCCGGGACAAGCAGTATTTT CASSLLPRDKQYF
TRBJ2-5 TRBV3-1 - - TGTGCCAGCGAAACTAAAGGGGATCAGACCCAGTACTTC CASETKGDQTQYF
TRBJ2-1 TRBV7-8 once TRBD1 TGTGCCAGCAGCTTGGGACAGGCTTTCAATGAGCAGTTCTTC CASSLGQAFNEQFF
TRBJ1-2 TRBV5-6 - - TGTGCCAGCAGCCGGGATGGCGGGGGAGAAGATGGCTACACCTTC CASSRDGGGEDGYTF